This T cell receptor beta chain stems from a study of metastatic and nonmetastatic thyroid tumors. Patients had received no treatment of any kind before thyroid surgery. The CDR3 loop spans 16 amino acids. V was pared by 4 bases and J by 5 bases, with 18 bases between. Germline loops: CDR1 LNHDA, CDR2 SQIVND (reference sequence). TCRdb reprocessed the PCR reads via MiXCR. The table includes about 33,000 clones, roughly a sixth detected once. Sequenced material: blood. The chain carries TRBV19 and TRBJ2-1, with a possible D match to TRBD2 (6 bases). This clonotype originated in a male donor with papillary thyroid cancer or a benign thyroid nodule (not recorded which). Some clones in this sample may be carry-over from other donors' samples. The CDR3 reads CASSSPRETSDNEQFF. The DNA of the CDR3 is TGTGCCAGTAGTAGTCCTCGGGAGACGAGCGACAATGAGCAGTTCTTC.